This TCR beta chain was recovered during a study of T cell repertoires in cytomegalovirus infection. Overall study context: CMV infection plus the matching HLA type was flagged by public TCR beta signatures. The study's findings and limits: The response measured ex vivo was dominated by TCR beta clonotypes (HLA-C-restricted and CMV-specific). Summed frequency of shared TCR beta families picked out CMV carriers who also had the relevant HLA.

This clonotype was seen a few times. The antigen is unknown. A single record per CDR3 protein comes from TCRdb applying MiXCR to the reads. The sample gives 150,000 to 200,000 distinct CDR3 sequences, approximately 18% of which show up once; around 27% is in the top ten. Germline loops: CDR1 SGHAT, CDR2 FQNNGV. The CDR3 length is 19 residues. Trimming cost V 6 bases and J 6 bases; bases outside gene matches: 19. The chain combines TRBV11-2 with TRBJ2-1; TRBD2 agrees at 11 bases. The sample comprised CD8+ T cells from PBMCs. The receptor was derived from a human donor in good health (CMV status not recorded). Some clones in this sample may be carry-over from other donors' samples. CDR3 amino acids: CASRYPPGLAATGGNEQFF. The DNA for the CDR3 is TGTGCCAGCAGATACCCCCCGGGACTAGCGGCGACGGGAGGCAATGAGCAGTTCTTC.